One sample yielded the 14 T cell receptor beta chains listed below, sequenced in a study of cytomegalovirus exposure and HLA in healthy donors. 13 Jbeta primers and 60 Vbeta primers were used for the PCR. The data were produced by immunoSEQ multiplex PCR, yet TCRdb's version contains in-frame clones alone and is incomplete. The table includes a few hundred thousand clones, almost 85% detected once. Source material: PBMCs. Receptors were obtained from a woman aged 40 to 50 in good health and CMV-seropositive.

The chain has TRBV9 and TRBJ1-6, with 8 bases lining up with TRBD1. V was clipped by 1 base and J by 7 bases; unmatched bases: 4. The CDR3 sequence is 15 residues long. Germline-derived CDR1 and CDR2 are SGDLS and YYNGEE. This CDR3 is CASSVSGGQNSPLHF. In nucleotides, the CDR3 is TGTGCCAGCAGCGTATCAGGGGGCCAGAATTCACCCCTCCACTTT.

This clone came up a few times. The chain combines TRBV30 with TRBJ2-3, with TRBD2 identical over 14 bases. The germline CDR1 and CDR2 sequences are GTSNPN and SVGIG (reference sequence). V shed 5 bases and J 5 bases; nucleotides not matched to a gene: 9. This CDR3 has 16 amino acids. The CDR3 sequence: CAWALGLAGGVDTQYF. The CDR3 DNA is TGTGCCTGGGCTCTCGGACTAGCGGGAGGAGTAGATACGCAGTATTTT.

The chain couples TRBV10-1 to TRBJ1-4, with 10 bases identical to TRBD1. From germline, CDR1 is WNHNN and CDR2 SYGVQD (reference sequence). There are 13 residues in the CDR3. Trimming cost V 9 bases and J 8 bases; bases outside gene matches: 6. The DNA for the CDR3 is TGCGCCAGAACCGGGACAGGGGACGAAAAACTGTTTTTT. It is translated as CARTGTGDEKLFF.

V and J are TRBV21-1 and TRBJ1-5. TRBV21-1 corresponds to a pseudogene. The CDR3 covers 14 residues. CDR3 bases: TGTGCCAGCAGCAAAGCGCTAGAGGATCAGCCCCAGCATTTT. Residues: CASSKALEDQPQHF.

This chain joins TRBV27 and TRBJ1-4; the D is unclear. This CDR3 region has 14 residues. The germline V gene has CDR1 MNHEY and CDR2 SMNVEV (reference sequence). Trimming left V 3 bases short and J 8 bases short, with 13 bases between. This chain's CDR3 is CASSFTGNYEKLFF. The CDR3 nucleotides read TGTGCCAGCAGTTTTACCGGGAATTACGAAAAACTGTTTTTT.

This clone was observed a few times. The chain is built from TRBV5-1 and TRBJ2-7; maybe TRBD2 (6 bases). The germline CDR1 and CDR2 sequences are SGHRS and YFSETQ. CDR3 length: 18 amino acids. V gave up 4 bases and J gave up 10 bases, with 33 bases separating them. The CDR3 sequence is CASSLKPGSEGGVSPQYF. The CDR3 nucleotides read TGCGCCAGCAGCCTAAAACCAGGGTCTGAGGGAGGAGTTTCACCTCAGTACTTC.

CDR3 sequence reads: CASSLAASGVPSTDTQYF. The CDR3, as DNA: TGTGCCAGCAGCTTAGCTGCTAGCGGGGTCCCTAGCACAGATACGCAGTATTTT. V is TRBV11-2 and J is TRBJ2-3, with TRBD2 matching 9 bases. This CDR3 has 18 amino acids. Germline V gives CDR1 SGHAT, CDR2 FQNNGV. After removal of 1 base from V and 0 bases from J, the junction contained 8 bases not matched to a gene.

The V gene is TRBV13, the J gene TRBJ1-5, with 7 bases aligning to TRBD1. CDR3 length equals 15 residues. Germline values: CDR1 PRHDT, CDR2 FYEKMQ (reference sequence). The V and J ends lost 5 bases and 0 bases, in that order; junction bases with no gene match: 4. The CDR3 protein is CASSRQGSSNQPQHF. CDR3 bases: TGTGCCAGCAGCCGACAGGGAAGTAGCAATCAGCCCCAGCATTTT.

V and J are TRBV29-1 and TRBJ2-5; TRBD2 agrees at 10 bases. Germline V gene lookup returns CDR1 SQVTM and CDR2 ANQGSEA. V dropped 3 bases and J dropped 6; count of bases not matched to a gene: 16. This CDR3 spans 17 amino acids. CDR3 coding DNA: TGCAGCGTTGATCCAGCGGGAGGGCCTCTAGCTGGGAAGACCCAGTACTTC. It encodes CSVDPAGGPLAGKTQYF.

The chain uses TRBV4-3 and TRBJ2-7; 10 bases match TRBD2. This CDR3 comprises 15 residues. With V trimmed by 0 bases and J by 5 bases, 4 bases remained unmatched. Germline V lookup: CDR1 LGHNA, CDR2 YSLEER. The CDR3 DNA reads TGCGCCAGCAGCCAAGAAGCGGGAGGGCCCGACGAGCAGTACTTC. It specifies CASSQEAGGPDEQYF.

In nucleotides, the CDR3 is TGTGCCAGCAGTACCGGACTAGCGGGAGGTGGGGAGCAGTACTTC. Translation: CASSTGLAGGGEQYF. The V call is TRBV27, the J call TRBJ2-7; 14 nucleotides line up with TRBD2. Trimming cost V 5 bases and J 7 bases; bases outside gene matches: 7. The CDR3 loop spans 15 amino acids. The germline gives CDR1 MNHEY, CDR2 SMNVEV (reference sequence).

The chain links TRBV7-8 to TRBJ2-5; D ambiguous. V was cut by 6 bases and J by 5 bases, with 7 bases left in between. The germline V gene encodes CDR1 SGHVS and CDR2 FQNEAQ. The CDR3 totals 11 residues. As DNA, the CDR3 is TGTGCCAGCAGTCGTCAGGAGACCCAGTACTTC. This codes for CASSRQETQYF. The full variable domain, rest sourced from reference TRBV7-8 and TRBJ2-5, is GAGVSQSPRYKVAKRGQDVALRCDPISGHVSLFWYQQALGQGPEFLTYFQNEAQLDKSGLPSDRFFAERPEGSVSTLKIQRTQQEDSAVYLCASSRQETQYFGPGTRLLVL.

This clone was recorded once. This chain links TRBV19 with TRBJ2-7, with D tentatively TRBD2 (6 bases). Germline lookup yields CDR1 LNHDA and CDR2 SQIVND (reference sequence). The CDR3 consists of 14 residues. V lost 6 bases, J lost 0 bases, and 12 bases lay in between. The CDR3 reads CASSVLGSSYEQYF. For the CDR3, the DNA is TGTGCCAGTAGCGTTCTCGGGAGCTCCTACGAGCAGTACTTC.

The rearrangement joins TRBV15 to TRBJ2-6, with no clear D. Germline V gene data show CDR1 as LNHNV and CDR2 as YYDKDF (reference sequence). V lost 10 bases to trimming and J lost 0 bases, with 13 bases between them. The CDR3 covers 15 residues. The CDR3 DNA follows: TGTGCCATCAGAACAGACCTCTCTGGGGCCAACGTCCTGACTTTC. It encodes CAIRTDLSGANVLTF.